This T cell receptor (beta chain) was sequenced in a study of OX40 agonist ivuxolimab in advanced cancers. On the study more broadly: At 75% to 90% male, the cohort had a mean age of around 56 years, ranging from about 20 to 80.

The method was immunoSEQ multiplex PCR; TCRdb's version includes in-frame clones alone and lacks a portion of them. The sample has fewer than 140,000 clones; over 75% are singletons. The timepoints at which blood was sampled were baseline, cycle 4 day 1, and cycle 7 day 1. Germline V gene lookup returns CDR1 SGHAT and CDR2 FQDESV (reference sequence). Trimming shortened V by 6 bases and J by 2 bases, and 12 bases separated the two germline ends. This CDR3 is built from 14 residues. Of note for this clone: Its cognate antigen is unknown.

General observations from the study: Researchers report that CD8+ T cells had, on average, more expanded clones than CD4+. The work left the antigen specificity of expanded peripheral T cells undetermined.

Here the sequenced sample was CD4+ or CD8+ T cells sorted from blood, taken in a trial of the OX40 agonist ivuxolimab. The source of this sequence is an adult with an advanced solid tumor such as melanoma, head and neck, liver or kidney cancer. The chain has TRBV11-1 and TRBJ2-3; no clear D. The CDR3 nucleotides are TGTGCCAGCAGGGTCGACAAATACACAGATACGCAGTATTTT. As protein: CASRVDKYTDTQYF. The full variable domain, its missing parts supplied by reference TRBV11-1 and TRBJ2-3, is EAEVAQSPRYKITEKSQAVAFWCDPISGHATLYWYRQILGQGPELLVQFQDESVVDDSQLPKDRFSAERLKGVDSTLKIQPAELGDSAMYLCASRVDKYTDTQYFGPGTRLTVL.